The rows below give T cell receptor beta chains drawn from one sample of a study of OX40 agonist ivuxolimab in advanced cancers. Produced via immunoSEQ multiplex PCR; TCRdb's table is partial and in-frame only. Among roughly 17,000 clones listed, roughly 73% were seen once. The material was CD4+ or CD8+ T cells sorted from blood, obtained in a trial of the OX40 agonist ivuxolimab. These receptors were taken from an adult with an advanced solid tumor such as melanoma, head and neck, liver or kidney cancer. Both conserved end residues are part of each CDR3. A D gene is named only where the DNA matches it firmly. Not every row has a clone size; where given, it reads once, few, many or a size class.

J: TRBJ2-5; D: TRBD1; V: TRBV4-3; size: NA; DNA: TGCGCCAGCAGCCAACGACAGGGGGCGTTTGGGGAGACCCAGTACTTC; CDR3: CASSQRQGAFGETQYF
J: TRBJ2-2; D: NA; V: TRBV9; size: NA; DNA: TGTGCCAGCAGCGTAGCTCGGTCGGGAGCCACCACCGGGGAGCTGTTTTTT; CDR3: CASSVARSGATTGELFF
J: TRBJ2-7; D: TRBD2; V: TRBV7-9; size: NA; DNA: TGTGCCAGCAGTGGACTAGCGGGGGGAAGCTCCTACGAGCAGTACTTC; CDR3: CASSGLAGGSSYEQYF
J: TRBJ2-7; D: NA; V: TRBV6-1; size: few; DNA: TGTGCCAGCACTAGATACTACGAGCAGTACTTC; CDR3: CASTRYYEQYF
J: TRBJ2-7; D: TRBD2; V: TRBV7-2; size: NA; DNA: TGTGCCAGCAGCTTCGCCCTAGCGGAGATCCTCTCCTACGAGCAGTACTTC; CDR3: CASSFALAEILSYEQYF
J: TRBJ2-3; D: NA; V: TRBV7-8; size: NA; DNA: TGTGCCAGCAGCTTGCGGCGGGACCGCAGGGATACGCAGTATTTT; CDR3: CASSLRRDRRDTQYF
J: TRBJ2-6; D: NA; V: TRBV27; size: medium-sized; DNA: TGTGCCAGCAGTCCCTCTGGGGCCAACGTCCTGACTTTC; CDR3: CASSPSGANVLTF
J: TRBJ2-5; D: TRBD2; V: TRBV7-3; size: NA; DNA: TGTGCCAGCAGCTTATTAGCGGGAGGTGGAGAGACCCAGTACTTC; CDR3: CASSLLAGGGETQYF
J: TRBJ1-5; D: TRBD1; V: TRBV19; size: few; DNA: TGTGCCAGCCACCTCAGGGGGGGTAATCAGCCCCAGCATTTT; CDR3: CASHLRGGNQPQHF
J: TRBJ1-2; D: NA; V: TRBV7-9; size: NA; DNA: TGTGCCAGCAGCTCCTTCGACGAAATCAACTATGGCTACACCTTC; CDR3: CASSSFDEINYGYTF
J: TRBJ2-3; D: TRBD2; V: TRBV7-3; size: NA; DNA: TGTGCCAGCAGCTCCGGACTAGCGGGAGGGCCGGGCACAGATACGCAGTATTTT; CDR3: CASSSGLAGGPGTDTQYF
J: TRBJ2-2; D: NA; V: TRBV9; size: NA; DNA: TGTGCCAGCAGCGTAGTCCTGAACACCGGGGAGCTGTTTTTT; CDR3: CASSVVLNTGELFF
J: TRBJ2-3; D: NA; V: TRBV6-5; size: NA; DNA: TGTGCCAGCAGTTCCCCCTTTGACAGGCGGGCAGATACGCAGTATTTT; CDR3: CASSSPFDRRADTQYF
J: TRBJ2-2; D: TRBD2; V: TRBV9; size: NA; DNA: TGTGCCAGCAGCGTTTCACTAGCGGGAGGGGTCGGGGAGCTGTTTTTT; CDR3: CASSVSLAGGVGELFF
J: TRBJ2-1; D: TRBD2; V: TRBV7-2; size: NA; DNA: TGTGCCAGCAGCTTAGAACCTAGCGGTAGCTCCTACAATGAGCAGTTCTTC; CDR3: CASSLEPSGSSYNEQFF